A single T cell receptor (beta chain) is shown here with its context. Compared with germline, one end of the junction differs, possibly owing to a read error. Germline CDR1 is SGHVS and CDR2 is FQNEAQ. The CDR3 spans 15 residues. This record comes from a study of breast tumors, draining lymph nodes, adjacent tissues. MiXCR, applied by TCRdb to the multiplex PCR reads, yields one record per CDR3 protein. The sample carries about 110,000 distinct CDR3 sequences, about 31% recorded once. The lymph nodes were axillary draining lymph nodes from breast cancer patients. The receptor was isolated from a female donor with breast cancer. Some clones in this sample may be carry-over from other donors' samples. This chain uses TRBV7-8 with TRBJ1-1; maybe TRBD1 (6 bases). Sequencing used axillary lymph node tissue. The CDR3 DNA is TGTGCCAGCAGCTTAGGACGGGGGCGCCGGACTGAAGCTCTCTTT. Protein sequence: CASSLGRGRRTEALF.